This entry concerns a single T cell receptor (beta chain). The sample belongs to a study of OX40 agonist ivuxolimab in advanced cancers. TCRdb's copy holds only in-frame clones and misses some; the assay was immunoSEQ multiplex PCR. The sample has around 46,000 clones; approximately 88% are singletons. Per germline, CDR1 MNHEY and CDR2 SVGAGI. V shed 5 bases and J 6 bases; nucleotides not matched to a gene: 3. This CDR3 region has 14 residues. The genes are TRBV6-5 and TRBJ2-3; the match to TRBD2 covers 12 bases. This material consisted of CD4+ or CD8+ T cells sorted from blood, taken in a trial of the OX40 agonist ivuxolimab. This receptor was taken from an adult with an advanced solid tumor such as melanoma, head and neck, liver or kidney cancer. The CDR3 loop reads CASSLTSGGDTQYF. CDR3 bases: TGTGCCAGCAGTCTGACTAGCGGGGGTGATACGCAGTATTTT.